A single sample is the source of the 13 T cell receptor beta chains below, sequenced in a study of CD8 T cells in ankylosing spondylitis. Overall study results and limits: Made up of about eight highly homologous variants, a TCR beta motif appeared characteristic of ankylosing spondylitis blood.

TCRdb called the 5' RACE reads again in MiXCR, with one record for every CDR3 protein. The table lists a few hundred thousand distinct CDR3 sequences, approximately 12% of them singletons. Their target antigens are unknown. The sample consisted of blood, either unsorted or a sorted T cell fraction (not recorded which). The receptor set was obtained from a male donor with ankylosing spondylitis.

The chain uses TRBV28 and TRBJ1-3; a possible D gene is TRBD1 (5 bases). Per the germline V gene, CDR1 is MDHEN and CDR2 is SYDVKM. V was clipped by 6 bases and J by 3 bases, with 18 bases between them. The CDR3 loop spans 16 amino acids. CDR3 in amino acids: CASRTITGAGGNTIYF. In DNA form, the CDR3 reads TGTGCCAGCAGGACGATCACCGGGGCCGGTGGAAACACCATATATTTT.

This clonotype was detected only a few times. This chain joins TRBV29-1 and TRBJ2-7; D is uncertain. The germline gives CDR1 SQVTM, CDR2 ANQGSEA. Trimming took 5 bases from V and 5 from J, leaving 13 bases between them. The CDR3 runs to 12 residues. This CDR3 is CSVRRSDNEQYF. The DNA of the CDR3 is TGCAGCGTTCGCAGGTCTGACAACGAGCAGTACTTC.

This clonotype was seen more than once but under ten times. The V and J genes are TRBV20-1 and TRBJ2-5; the D gene is possibly TRBD2 (5 bases). Trimming shortened V by 6 bases and J by 4 bases, and 9 bases separated the two germline ends. The V gene's germline CDR1 is DFQATT and CDR2 SNEGSKA (reference sequence). The CDR3 is made up of 11 amino acids. In DNA form, the CDR3 reads TGCAGTGCCCCTGGAGGAGAGACCCAGTACTTC. This sequence encodes CSAPGGETQYF.

This clonotype occurred many times. The chain recombines TRBV3-1 with TRBJ2-5, with a weak D call TRBD1 (7 bases). The CDR3 totals 15 residues. The germline gives CDR1 LGHDT, CDR2 YNNKEL (reference sequence). Trimming took off 3 bases at V and 1 base at J, with 12 bases between the two ends. This CDR3 reads CASSQAGTVQETQYF. The CDR3, as DNA: TGTGCCAGCAGCCAGGCGGGGACAGTCCAAGAGACCCAGTACTTC.

The CDR3 sequence: CSVRAPGHPNTEAFF. CDR3 DNA: TGCAGCGTCCGAGCCCCGGGACATCCGAACACTGAAGCTTTCTTT. The chain couples TRBV29-1 to TRBJ1-1; perhaps TRBD1 as D (6 bases). V lost 6 bases, J lost 1 base, and 18 bases lay in between. The CDR3 consists of 15 residues. The germline CDR1 and CDR2 sequences are SQVTM and ANQGSEA.

The chain joins TRBV12-3 or TRBV12-4 to TRBJ2-5; D not certain. The CDR3 is 15 residues long. V gave up 3 bases and J gave up 3 bases, with 14 bases separating them. The CDR3 DNA sequence: TGTGCCAGCAGTTTTGGCAGCCCGAGCAAAGAGACCCAGTACTTC. Translation gives CASSFGSPSKETQYF.

This sequence joins TRBV10-3 and TRBJ2-4; TRBD2 matches 12 bases. The CDR3 has 16 residues. The V and J ends lost 1 base and 7 bases, in that order; junction bases with no gene match: 5. Germline V gene data show CDR1 as ENHRY and CDR2 as SYGVKD. The CDR3 reads CAISELPGLAGNIQYF. CDR3 nucleotide sequence: TGTGCCATCAGTGAGTTACCCGGACTAGCGGGGAACATTCAGTACTTC.

This chain links TRBV20-1 with TRBJ2-7, with TRBD2 matching over 8 bases. This CDR3 contains 14 residues. Unmatched junction bases numbered 10, after V lost 3 bases and J lost 6 bases. Germline CDR1 and CDR2: DFQATT and SNEGSKA (reference sequence). CDR3 in DNA: TGCAGTGCTAGGAGGGGTCTAGCGGGTGCCGAGCAGTACTTC. Protein product: CSARRGLAGAEQYF.

This clonotype has ten or more counts. J is TRBJ2-7 and V is TRBV12-3 or TRBV12-4; D ambiguous. The V end was cut by 6 bases, the J end by 0 bases, with 9 bases between. The CDR3 is 13 amino acids. The CDR3 reads CASSQLGSYEQYF. In DNA, the CDR3 is TGTGCCAGCAGCCAATTAGGCTCCTACGAGCAGTACTTC.

The rearrangement links TRBV15 to TRBJ1-3; D is unclear. CDR3 length equals 13 residues. The V end was cut by 0 bases, the J end by 0 bases, with 0 bases between. Germline CDR1 is LNHNV and CDR2 is YYDKDF (reference sequence). CDR3 amino acids: CATSRDSGNTIYF. The CDR3 nucleotides read TGTGCCACCAGCAGAGACTCTGGAAACACCATATATTTT.

This chain uses TRBV5-1 with TRBJ2-3, with 7 bases that match TRBD2. V lost 6 bases, J lost 6 bases, and 10 bases stayed unmatched. CDR1 is SGHRS and CDR2 is YFSETQ in the germline V gene. The CDR3 contains 14 residues. The CDR3 DNA is TGCGCCAGCACCCCCGGGGGGTATTGGGATACGCAGTATTTT. This encodes CASTPGGYWDTQYF.

The chain combines TRBV5-6 with TRBJ1-6; 7 nucleotides agree with TRBD1. V shed 2 bases and J 4 bases; nucleotides not matched to a gene: 9. The CDR3 runs 17 residues. Germline CDR1 SGHDT, CDR2 YYEEEE. CDR3 in amino acids: CASSFFGDSNYNSPLHF. The CDR3 DNA is TGTGCCAGCAGCTTTTTTGGGGACAGCAATTATAATTCACCCCTCCACTTT.

This clonotype showed up many times. The chain carries TRBV3-1 and TRBJ2-1; D remains unclear. The germline gives CDR1 LGHDT, CDR2 YNNKEL (reference sequence). The CDR3 is 13 residues long. The ends were cut back, 6 bases at V and 1 base at J, with 7 bases in the middle. The CDR3 sequence is CASSQASYNEQFF. CDR3 sequence (DNA): TGTGCCAGCAGTCAGGCGTCCTACAATGAGCAGTTCTTC.